This TCR beta chain was captured by sequencing in a study of regulatory T cells. The PCR used 52 TRBV and 13 TRBJ primers. The assay was immunoSEQ multiplex PCR, and TCRdb's table has in-frame clones only and misses some. Of over 9,000 clones listed, 75% to 90% are singletons. Every patient with CD3G deficiency had evidence of autoimmunity. Patients, 2 to 39 years old, had expanded memory T-cell proportions. Per the germline V gene, CDR1 is MNHEY and CDR2 is SMNVEV (reference sequence). V was shortened by 2 bases and J by 6 bases, with 9 bases between the two germline ends. This CDR3 contains 13 residues.

The chain recombines TRBV27 with TRBJ2-3; no reliable D call. The sequencing sample was made of CD8+ T cells sorted from blood. This TCR was recovered from a person under 30 with CD3G deficiency. The CDR3 nucleotides are TGTGCCAGCAGTTTAACAAGTTGGGATACGCAGTATTTT. This encodes CASSLTSWDTQYF.